A single sample gave rise to the 25 T cell receptor beta chains below, sequenced in a study of blood T cell repertoires in COVID-19. Profiling relied on immunoSEQ multiplex PCR, and the TCRdb table lists in-frame clones only, not all of them. The sample holds approximately 290,000 clones, roughly nine tenths seen once. Sample: peripheral blood. Source of these receptors: a woman aged 25 to 45 with COVID-19, enrolled during active disease.

The chain is built from TRBV5-1 and TRBJ2-2; D unclear. V shed 0 bases and J shed 3 bases, with 18 bases lying between them. Per the germline V gene, CDR1 is SGHRS and CDR2 is YFSETQ. The CDR3 length is 18 residues. CDR3 sequence: CASSLGNYVTKDTGELFF. The CDR3 DNA reads TGCGCCAGCAGCTTGGGGAACTACGTCACAAAAGACACCGGGGAGCTGTTTTTT.

This chain links TRBV7-9 with TRBJ1-2, with no clear D. Trimming took off 1 base at V and 0 bases at J, with 9 bases between the two ends. The CDR3 is made up of 15 amino acids. Looked up from germline, CDR1 is SEHNR and CDR2 is FQNEAQ (reference sequence). The CDR3: CASSLERVSNYGYTF. CDR3 sequence (DNA): TGTGCCAGCAGCTTAGAGAGGGTTTCTAACTATGGCTACACCTTC.

The rearrangement uses TRBV24-1 and TRBJ2-3, with 9 bases fitting TRBD2. Germline assignment: CDR1 KGHDR and CDR2 SFDVKD. The junction had 9 bases not matched to a gene; V was cut back by 2 bases and J by 7 bases. The CDR3 has 16 amino acids. The CDR3 nucleotides read TGTGCCACCAGTGATTCGGCTAGCGGGATTAGGAATACGCAGTATTTT. This encodes CATSDSASGIRNTQYF.

The J gene is TRBJ2-2, the V gene TRBV14, with 7 bases matching TRBD1. CDR3 length: 13 amino acids. The trim removed 4 bases at V and 5 bases at J, leaving 1 base unmatched. Germline CDR1 and CDR2: SGHDN and FVKESK. The CDR3 protein is CASSRQGTGELFF. In DNA form, the CDR3 reads TGTGCCAGCAGCCGACAGGGAACCGGGGAGCTGTTTTTT.

This chain links TRBV4-2 with TRBJ2-2; TRBD1 might be the D (5 bases). Germline V gene sequence: CDR1 LGHNA, CDR2 YNFKEQ. Trimming took 5 bases from V and 5 from J, leaving 12 bases between them. The CDR3 sequence is 14 residues long. The CDR3 sequence is CASSVQVYTGELFF. For the CDR3, the DNA is TGTGCCAGCAGCGTACAGGTCTATACCGGGGAGCTGTTTTTT.

The sample holds one count of this clone. The rearrangement joins TRBV10-3 to TRBJ1-4, with TRBD1 identical over 10 bases. Germline loops: CDR1 ENHRY, CDR2 SYGVKD. V lost 3 bases to trimming and J lost 2 bases; unmatched junction nucleotides: 6. The CDR3 contains 17 residues. CDR3 in amino acids: CAISDPGQGTTNEKLFF. The CDR3 DNA follows: TGTGCCATCAGTGATCCGGGACAGGGGACGACTAATGAAAAACTGTTTTTT.

V is TRBV20-1 and J is TRBJ2-5; D is unclear. The germline V gene encodes CDR1 DFQATT and CDR2 SNEGSKA (reference sequence). This CDR3 spans 11 amino acids. V lost 3 bases and J lost 5, with 7 bases in between. The CDR3 nucleotides read TGCAGTGCTAGTTTTGAGGAGACCCAGTACTTC. Its translation: CSASFEETQYF.

The chain uses TRBV7-6 and TRBJ2-2; TRBD1 is a possible D gene (5 bases). Germline lookup yields CDR1 SGHVS and CDR2 FNYEAQ. V was shortened by 5 bases and J by 1 base, with 14 bases between the two germline ends. This CDR3 comprises 16 residues. CDR3 nucleotide sequence: TGTGCCAGCAGCCTTCAGGGCTACCTGAACACCGGGGAGCTGTTTTTT. This codes for CASSLQGYLNTGELFF.

This chain uses TRBV19 with TRBJ1-5; 9 bases agree with TRBD1. Trimming took 4 bases from V and 2 from J; bases not matched to a gene: 3. The CDR3 is made up of 15 amino acids. CDR1 and CDR2 from the germline V gene are LNHDA and SQIVND (reference sequence). The CDR3 region has the DNA TGTGCCAGTAGTAACCGGGACAGGGGCAATCAGCCCCAGCATTTT. Translating it yields CASSNRDRGNQPQHF.

The gene calls are TRBV24-1 and TRBJ2-1, with D perhaps matching TRBD1 (6 bases). Germline V gives CDR1 KGHDR, CDR2 SFDVKD. This CDR3 has 13 residues. Trimming removed 3 bases at V and 10 bases at J, with 12 bases between. CDR3 sequence reads: CATSDVDRLEQFF. The CDR3, as DNA: TGTGCCACCAGTGATGTGGACAGACTCGAGCAGTTCTTC.

V gene TRBV12-5 combines with J gene TRBJ2-4, with a weak D call TRBD2 (6 bases). Germline assignment: CDR1 LGHNT and CDR2 FRNRAP. V gave up 1 base and J gave up 7 bases, with 8 bases separating them. The CDR3 is made up of 13 amino acids. CDR3 in amino acids: CASGLAGVNIQYF. The CDR3 DNA follows: TGTGCTAGTGGTTTGGCGGGAGTCAACATTCAGTACTTC. The whole variable domain, remainder taken from reference TRBV12-5 and TRBJ2-4, is DARVTQTPRHKVTEMGQEVTMRCQPILGHNTVFWYRQTMMQGLELLAYFRNRAPLDDSGMPKDRFSAEMPDATLATLKIQPSEPRDSAVYFCASGLAGVNIQYFGAGTRLSVL.

The chain couples TRBV9 to TRBJ2-2, with 9 nucleotides matching TRBD2. The CDR3 spans 17 residues. Trimming removed 0 bases from V and 6 bases from J; junction bases left unmatched: 9. Germline CDR1 reads SGDLS; CDR2 reads YYNGEE. The CDR3 loop reads CASSVDLSGRGPGELFF. The CDR3 bases are TGTGCCAGCAGCGTAGATCTTAGCGGGAGAGGTCCCGGGGAGCTGTTTTTT.

The rearrangement uses TRBV19 and TRBJ1-6; D call uncertain. The CDR3 loop spans 15 amino acids. The germline gives CDR1 LNHDA, CDR2 SQIVND (reference sequence). Trimming stripped 5 bases from V and 0 bases from J, with 8 bases between. CDR3 DNA sequence: TGTGCCAGTAGTGCCGCAGGCTCCTATAATTCACCCCTCCACTTT. Amino acid sequence: CASSAAGSYNSPLHF.

This sequence joins TRBV29-1 and TRBJ1-2; perhaps TRBD1 as D (6 bases). Germline loops: CDR1 SQVTM, CDR2 ANQGSEA. Trimming took 0 bases from V and 6 from J, leaving 11 bases between them. The length of the CDR3 is 13 residues. The DNA of the CDR3 is TGCAGCGTTGAAGAGGGGGCATGGAATGGCTACACCTTC. Translation gives CSVEEGAWNGYTF.

This clone was counted a single time. The CDR3 coding sequence is TGTGCCACAAGCGGGATTGGGTACAATGAGCAGTTCTTC. It translates to CATSGIGYNEQFF. This rearrangement joins TRBV19 to TRBJ2-1; 7 bases map to TRBD2. CDR3 size: 13 residues. The junction had 7 bases not matched to a gene; V was cut back by 10 bases and J by 4 bases. Per the germline V gene, CDR1 is LNHDA and CDR2 is SQIVND (reference sequence).

V is TRBV29-1 and J is TRBJ2-1; TRBD1 is a possible D gene (6 bases). Germline V gene lookup returns CDR1 SQVTM and CDR2 ANQGSEA. The ends were cut back, 6 bases at V and 5 bases at J, with 20 bases in the middle. The CDR3 loop spans 15 amino acids. CDR3 protein: CSVQSEIDRNNEQFF. The CDR3 DNA sequence: TGCAGCGTCCAATCCGAAATAGACAGGAACAATGAGCAGTTCTTC.

The rearrangement joins TRBV7-9 to TRBJ2-5; D unresolved. CDR1 and CDR2 from the germline V gene are SEHNR and FQNEAQ (reference sequence). CDR3 length: 17 residues. Trimming left V 1 base short and J 5 bases short, with 20 bases between. In DNA, the CDR3 is TGTGCCAGCAGCTTAGATGTTACAGCCCTGGGTTTGGAGACCCAGTACTTC. Translated, it gives CASSLDVTALGLETQYF.

The chain couples TRBV24-1 to TRBJ2-5; possibly TRBD2 for D (5 bases). The CDR3 covers 15 residues. The ends were cut back, 0 bases at V and 4 bases at J, with 11 bases in the middle. The germline V gene has CDR1 KGHDR and CDR2 SFDVKD. The CDR3 sequence is CATSDLPGVGETQYF. The CDR3 bases are TGTGCCACCAGTGATTTGCCCGGGGTGGGAGAGACCCAGTACTTC.

The rearrangement links TRBV19 to TRBJ2-1; D gene ambiguous. V was trimmed by 3 bases and J by 0 bases, leaving 6 bases between them. The CDR3 covers 14 residues. The germline V gene has CDR1 LNHDA and CDR2 SQIVND (reference sequence). The CDR3 region is CASSMWSSYNEQFF. CDR3 nucleotides: TGTGCCAGTAGTATGTGGAGCTCCTACAATGAGCAGTTCTTC.

The chain joins TRBV11-3 to TRBJ2-7; D ambiguous. The CDR3 spans 14 residues. Per the germline V gene, CDR1 is SGHNT and CDR2 is YENEEA. V was trimmed by 2 bases and J by 0 bases, leaving 8 bases between them. For the CDR3, the DNA is TGTGCCAGCAGCTTAACCCCGAGCTCCTACGAGCAGTACTTC. This gives the protein CASSLTPSSYEQYF.

The CDR3 region is CASQGAGRGTDTQYF. In nucleotides, the CDR3 is TGCGCCAGCCAGGGGGCGGGAAGGGGCACAGATACGCAGTATTTT. The gene calls are TRBV5-1 and TRBJ2-3, with 8 bases that match TRBD1. Germline CDR1 and CDR2: SGHRS and YFSETQ. The CDR3 is 15 residues long. J was trimmed by 1 base and V by 7 bases; bases with no gene match: 8. Full variable domain (rest looked up from reference TRBV5-1 and TRBJ2-3): KAGVTQTPRYLIKTRGQQVTLSCSPISGHRSVSWYQQTPGQGLQFLFEYFSETQRNKGNFPGRFSGRQFSNSRSEMNVSTLELGDSALYLCASQGAGRGTDTQYFGPGTRLTVL.

This clone was observed a single time. This chain joins TRBV7-9 and TRBJ2-1; TRBD1 matches 7 bases. This CDR3 contains 17 residues. Trimming cost V 1 base and J 0 bases; bases outside gene matches: 6. The germline V gene has CDR1 SEHNR and CDR2 FQNEAQ (reference sequence). CDR3 loop: CASSLDHQGVSYNEQFF. The DNA for the CDR3 is TGTGCCAGCAGCTTAGATCACCAGGGGGTCTCCTACAATGAGCAGTTCTTC.

This chain joins TRBV6-5 and TRBJ1-2, with a tentative D call TRBD1 (6 bases). CDR1 and CDR2 (germline): MNHEY, SVGAGI. This CDR3 is 15 amino acids long. V was shortened by 5 bases and J by 0 bases, with 13 bases between the two germline ends. The CDR3 spells CASSQRQAPNYGYTF. The CDR3 DNA reads as TGTGCCAGCAGTCAGAGACAGGCCCCTAACTATGGCTACACCTTC.

The chain combines TRBV29-1 with TRBJ2-1, with D perhaps TRBD1 (7 bases). The V and J ends lost 3 bases and 2 bases respectively, with 14 bases between them. The CDR3 loop spans 15 amino acids. Germline V gene sequence: CDR1 SQVTM, CDR2 ANQGSEA. CDR3 loop: CSVESTGRTYNEQFF. The CDR3 DNA reads TGCAGCGTTGAGTCGACAGGGAGGACCTACAATGAGCAGTTCTTC.

The count of this clone is one. V is TRBV2 and J is TRBJ1-3; D is possibly TRBD1 (5 bases). The CDR3 consists of 15 residues. The germline V and J ends were trimmed by 1 base and 2 bases, with 9 bases remaining between them. The germline V gene encodes CDR1 SNHLY and CDR2 FYNNEI. For the CDR3, the DNA is TGTGCCAGCAGTGAAGGAGCAGGGACTGGAAACACCATATATTTT. It is translated as CASSEGAGTGNTIYF.